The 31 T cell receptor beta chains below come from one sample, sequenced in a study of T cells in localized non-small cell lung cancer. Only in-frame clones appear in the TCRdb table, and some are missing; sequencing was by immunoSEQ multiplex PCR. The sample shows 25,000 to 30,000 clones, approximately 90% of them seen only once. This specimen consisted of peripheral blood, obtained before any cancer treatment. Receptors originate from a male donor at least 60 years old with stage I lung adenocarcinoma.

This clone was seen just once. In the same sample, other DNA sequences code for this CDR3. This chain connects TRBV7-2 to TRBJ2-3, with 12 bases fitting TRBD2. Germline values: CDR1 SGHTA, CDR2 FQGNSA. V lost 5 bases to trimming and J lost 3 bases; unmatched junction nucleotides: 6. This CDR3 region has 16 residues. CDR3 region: CASSRSSGGGTDTQYF. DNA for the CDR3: TGTGCCAGCAGCCGTTCTAGCGGGGGGGGAACAGATACGCAGTATTTT.

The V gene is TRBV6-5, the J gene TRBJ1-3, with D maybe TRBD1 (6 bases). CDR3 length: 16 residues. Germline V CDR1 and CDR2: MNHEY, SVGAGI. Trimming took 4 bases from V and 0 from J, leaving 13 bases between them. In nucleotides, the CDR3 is TGTGCCAGCAGTTCGGGACAACTCATCTCTGGAAACACCATATATTTT. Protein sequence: CASSSGQLISGNTIYF.

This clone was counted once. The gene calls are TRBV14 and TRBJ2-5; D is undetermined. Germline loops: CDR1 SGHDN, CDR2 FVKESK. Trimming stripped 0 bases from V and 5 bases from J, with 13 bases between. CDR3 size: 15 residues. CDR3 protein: CASSQEVGPRETQYF. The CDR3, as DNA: TGTGCCAGCAGCCAAGAGGTGGGCCCCCGGGAGACCCAGTACTTC.

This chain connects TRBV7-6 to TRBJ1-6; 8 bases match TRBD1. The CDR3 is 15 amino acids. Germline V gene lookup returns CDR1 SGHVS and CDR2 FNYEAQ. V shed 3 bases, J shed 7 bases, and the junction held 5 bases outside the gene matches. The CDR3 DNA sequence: TGTGCCAGCAGCTTCGACAGGGGTGGAAATTCACCCCTCCACTTT. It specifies CASSFDRGGNSPLHF.

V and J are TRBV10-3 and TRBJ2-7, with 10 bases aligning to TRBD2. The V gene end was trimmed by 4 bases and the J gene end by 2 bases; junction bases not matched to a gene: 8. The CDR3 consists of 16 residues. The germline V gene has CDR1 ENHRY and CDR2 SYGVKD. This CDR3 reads CAISADSGGRTYEQYF. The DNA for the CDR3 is TGTGCCATCAGTGCCGATAGCGGGGGGCGAACCTACGAGCAGTACTTC.

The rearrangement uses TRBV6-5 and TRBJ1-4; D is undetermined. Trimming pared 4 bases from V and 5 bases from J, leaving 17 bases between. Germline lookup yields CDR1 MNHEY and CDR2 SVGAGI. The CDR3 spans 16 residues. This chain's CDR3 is CASSSPGLSPNEKLFF. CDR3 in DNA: TGTGCCAGCAGTTCCCCGGGTCTCTCACCCAATGAAAAACTGTTTTTT.

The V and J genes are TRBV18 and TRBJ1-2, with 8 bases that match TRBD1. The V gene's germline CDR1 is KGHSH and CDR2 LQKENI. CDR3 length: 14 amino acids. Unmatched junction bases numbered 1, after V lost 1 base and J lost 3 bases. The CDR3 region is CASSPQDRDYGYTF. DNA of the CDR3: TGTGCCAGCTCACCACAGGACAGGGACTATGGCTACACCTTC.

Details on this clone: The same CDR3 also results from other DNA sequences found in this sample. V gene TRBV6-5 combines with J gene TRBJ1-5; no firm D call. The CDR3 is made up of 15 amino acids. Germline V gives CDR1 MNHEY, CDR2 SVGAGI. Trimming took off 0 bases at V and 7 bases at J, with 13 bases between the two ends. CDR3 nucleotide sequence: TGTGCCAGCAGTTACTCTGCGGGAGGAGGGCAGCCCCAGCATTTT. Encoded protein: CASSYSAGGGQPQHF.

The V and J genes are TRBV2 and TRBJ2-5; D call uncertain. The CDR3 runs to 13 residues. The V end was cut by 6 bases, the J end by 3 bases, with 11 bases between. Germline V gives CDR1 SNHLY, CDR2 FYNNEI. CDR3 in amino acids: CASSTDREETQYF. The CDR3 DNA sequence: TGTGCCAGCAGCACGGACCGCGAAGAGACCCAGTACTTC.

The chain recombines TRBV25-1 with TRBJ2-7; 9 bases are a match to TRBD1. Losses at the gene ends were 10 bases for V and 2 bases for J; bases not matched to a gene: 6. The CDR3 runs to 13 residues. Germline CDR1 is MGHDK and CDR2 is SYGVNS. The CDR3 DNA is TGTGCCACTAGGGGGACAGGGACCTACGAGCAGTACTTC. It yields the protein CATRGTGTYEQYF.

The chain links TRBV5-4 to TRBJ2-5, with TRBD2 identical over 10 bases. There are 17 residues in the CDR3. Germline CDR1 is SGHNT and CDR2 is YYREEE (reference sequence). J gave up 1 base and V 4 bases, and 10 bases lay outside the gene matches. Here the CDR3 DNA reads TGTGCCAGCAGCCCCTCTTCTCAGCGGGGGGGCCAAGAGACCCAGTACTTC. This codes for CASSPSSQRGGQETQYF.

This chain's CDR3 is CASSFSPGSSYEQYF. CDR3 nucleotide sequence: TGCGCCAGCAGCTTCTCACCAGGGAGCTCCTACGAGCAGTACTTC. The chain links TRBV5-1 to TRBJ2-7, with D perhaps being TRBD1 or TRBD2 (5 bases each). CDR3 size: 15 residues. The V end was cut by 2 bases, the J end by 0 bases, with 12 bases between. Germline CDR1 is SGHRS and CDR2 is YFSETQ. Looking up the rest from reference TRBV5-1 and TRBJ2-7 gives the full variable domain: KAGVTQTPRYLIKTRGQQVTLSCSPISGHRSVSWYQQTPGQGLQFLFEYFSETQRNKGNFPGRFSGRQFSNSRSEMNVSTLELGDSALYLCASSFSPGSSYEQYFGPGTRLTVT.

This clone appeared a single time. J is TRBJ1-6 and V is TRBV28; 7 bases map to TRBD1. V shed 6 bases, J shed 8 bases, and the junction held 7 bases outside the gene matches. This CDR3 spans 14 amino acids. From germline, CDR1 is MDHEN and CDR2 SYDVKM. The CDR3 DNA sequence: TGTGCCAGCAGGGCGGGACAGTTTTATTCACCCCTCCACTTT. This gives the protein CASRAGQFYSPLHF.

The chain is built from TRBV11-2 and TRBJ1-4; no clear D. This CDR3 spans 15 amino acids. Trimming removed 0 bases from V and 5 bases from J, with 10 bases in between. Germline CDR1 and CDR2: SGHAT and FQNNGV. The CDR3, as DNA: TGTGCCAGCAGCTTAGATCTTGGAGGGAATGAAAAACTGTTTTTT. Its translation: CASSLDLGGNEKLFF.

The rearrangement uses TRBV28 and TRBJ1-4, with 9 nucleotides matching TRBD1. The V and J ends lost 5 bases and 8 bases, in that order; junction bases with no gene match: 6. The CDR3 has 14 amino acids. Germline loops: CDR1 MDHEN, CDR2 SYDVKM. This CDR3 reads CASSTTGGGEKLFF. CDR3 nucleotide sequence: TGTGCCAGCAGTACGACAGGGGGTGGGGAAAAACTGTTTTTT.

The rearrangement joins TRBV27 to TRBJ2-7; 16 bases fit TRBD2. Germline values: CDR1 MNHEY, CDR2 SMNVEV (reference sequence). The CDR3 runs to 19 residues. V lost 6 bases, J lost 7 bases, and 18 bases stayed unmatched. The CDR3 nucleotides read TGTGCCAGCAGCCCCTTCCCGGGACTAGCGGGGGGGCTTGGGCGAGAGCAGTACTTC. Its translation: CASSPFPGLAGGLGREQYF.

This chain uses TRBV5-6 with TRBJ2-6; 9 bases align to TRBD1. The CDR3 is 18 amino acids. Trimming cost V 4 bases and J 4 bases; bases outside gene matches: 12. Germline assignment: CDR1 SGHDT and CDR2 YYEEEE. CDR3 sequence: CASSRPTGGARGANVLTF. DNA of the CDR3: TGTGCCAGCAGCCGCCCCACAGGGGGCGCGAGAGGGGCCAACGTCCTGACTTTC.

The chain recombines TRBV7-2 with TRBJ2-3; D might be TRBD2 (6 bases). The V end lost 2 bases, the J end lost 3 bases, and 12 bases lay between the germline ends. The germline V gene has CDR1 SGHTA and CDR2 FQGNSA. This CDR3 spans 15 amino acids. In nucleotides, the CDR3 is TGTGCCAGCAGCTTAACGGGGGTCGGAACAGATACGCAGTATTTT. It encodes CASSLTGVGTDTQYF.

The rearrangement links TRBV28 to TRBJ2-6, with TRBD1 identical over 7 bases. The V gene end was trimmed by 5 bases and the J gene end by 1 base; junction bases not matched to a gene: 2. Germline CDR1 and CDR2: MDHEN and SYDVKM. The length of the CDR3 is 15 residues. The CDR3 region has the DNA TGTGCCAGCAGTCGGGACAGTTCTGGGGCCAACGTCCTGACTTTC. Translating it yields CASSRDSSGANVLTF.

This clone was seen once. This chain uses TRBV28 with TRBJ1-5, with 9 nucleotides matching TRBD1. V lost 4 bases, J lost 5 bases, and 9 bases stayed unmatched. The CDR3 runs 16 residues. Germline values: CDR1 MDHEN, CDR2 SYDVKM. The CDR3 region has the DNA TGTGCCAGCAGTTCCGAGACAGGGGGGGGTGATCAGCCCCAGCATTTT. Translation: CASSSETGGGDQPQHF. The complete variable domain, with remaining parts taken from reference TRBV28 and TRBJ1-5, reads DVKVTQSSRYLVKRTGEKVFLECVQDMDHENMFWYRQDPGLGLRLIYFSYDVKMKEKGDIPEGYSVSREKKERFSLILESASTNQTSMYLCASSSETGGGDQPQHFGDGTRLSIL.

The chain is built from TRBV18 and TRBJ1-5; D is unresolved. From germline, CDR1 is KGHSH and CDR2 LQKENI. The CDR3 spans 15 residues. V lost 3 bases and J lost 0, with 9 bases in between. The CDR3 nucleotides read TGTGCCAGCTCACCGGGAGTCAATAGCAATCAGCCCCAGCATTTT. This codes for CASSPGVNSNQPQHF.

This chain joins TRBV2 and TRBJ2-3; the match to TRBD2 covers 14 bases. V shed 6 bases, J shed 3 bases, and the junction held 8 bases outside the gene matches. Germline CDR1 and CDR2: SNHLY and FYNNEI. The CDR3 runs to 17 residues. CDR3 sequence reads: CASSALTSGGGTDTQYF. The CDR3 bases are TGTGCCAGCAGCGCATTGACTAGCGGGGGGGGGACAGATACGCAGTATTTT.

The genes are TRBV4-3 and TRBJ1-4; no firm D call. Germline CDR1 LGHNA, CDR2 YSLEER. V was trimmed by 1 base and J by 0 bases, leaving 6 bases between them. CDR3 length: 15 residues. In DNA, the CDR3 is TGCGCCAGCAGCCAAGCGTACACAACTAATGAAAAACTGTTTTTT. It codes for CASSQAYTTNEKLFF.

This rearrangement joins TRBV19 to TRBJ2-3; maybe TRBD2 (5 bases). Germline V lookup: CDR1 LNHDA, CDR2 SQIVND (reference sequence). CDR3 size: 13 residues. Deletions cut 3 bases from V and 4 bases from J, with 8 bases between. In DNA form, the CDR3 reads TGTGCCAGTAGTATCCCCGGGGCAGATACGCAGTATTTT. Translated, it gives CASSIPGADTQYF.

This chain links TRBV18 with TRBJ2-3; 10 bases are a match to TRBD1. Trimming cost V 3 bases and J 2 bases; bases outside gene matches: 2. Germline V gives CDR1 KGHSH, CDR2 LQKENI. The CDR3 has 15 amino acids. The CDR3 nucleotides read TGTGCCAGCTCACCGGGACAGGGGTCCACAGATACGCAGTATTTT. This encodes CASSPGQGSTDTQYF.

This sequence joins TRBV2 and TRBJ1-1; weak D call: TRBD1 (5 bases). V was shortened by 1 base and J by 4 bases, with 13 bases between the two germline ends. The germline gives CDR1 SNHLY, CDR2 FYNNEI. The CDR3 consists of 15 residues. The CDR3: CASSEDRGRGTEAFF. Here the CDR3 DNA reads TGTGCCAGCAGTGAAGATCGAGGGAGGGGCACTGAAGCTTTCTTT.

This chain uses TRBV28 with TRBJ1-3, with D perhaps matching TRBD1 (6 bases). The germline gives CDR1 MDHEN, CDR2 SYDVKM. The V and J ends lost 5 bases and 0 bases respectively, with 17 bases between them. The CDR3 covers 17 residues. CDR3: CASSPQGYGRSGNTIYF. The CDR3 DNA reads TGTGCCAGCAGTCCACAGGGCTATGGCCGCTCTGGAAACACCATATATTTT.

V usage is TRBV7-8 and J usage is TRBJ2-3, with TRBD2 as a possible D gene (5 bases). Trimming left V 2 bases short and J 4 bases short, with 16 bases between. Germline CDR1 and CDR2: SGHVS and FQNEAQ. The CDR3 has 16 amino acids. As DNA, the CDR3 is TGTGCCAGCAGCTTACTGGGCGGGTTGGAAGCAGATACGCAGTATTTT. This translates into CASSLLGGLEADTQYF.

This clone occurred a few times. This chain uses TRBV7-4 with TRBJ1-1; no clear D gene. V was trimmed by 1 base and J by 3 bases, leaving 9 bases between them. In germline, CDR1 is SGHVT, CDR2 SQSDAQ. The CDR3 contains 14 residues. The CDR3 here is CASSLEASYTEAFF. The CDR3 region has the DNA TGTGCCAGCAGCTTAGAGGCCAGCTACACTGAAGCTTTCTTT.

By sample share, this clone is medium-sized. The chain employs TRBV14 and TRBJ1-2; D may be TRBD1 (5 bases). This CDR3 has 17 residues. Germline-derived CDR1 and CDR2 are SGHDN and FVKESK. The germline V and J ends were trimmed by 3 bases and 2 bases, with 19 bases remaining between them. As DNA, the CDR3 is TGTGCCAGCAGCCACGGGGCGCAGGCGGCGGCCAACTATGGCTACACCTTC. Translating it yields CASSHGAQAAANYGYTF. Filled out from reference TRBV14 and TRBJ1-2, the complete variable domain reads EAGVTQFPSHSVIEKGQTVTLRCDPISGHDNLYWYRRVMGKEIKFLLHFVKESKQDESGMPNNRFLAERTGGTYSTLKVQPAELEDSGVYFCASSHGAQAAANYGYTFGSGTRLTVV.

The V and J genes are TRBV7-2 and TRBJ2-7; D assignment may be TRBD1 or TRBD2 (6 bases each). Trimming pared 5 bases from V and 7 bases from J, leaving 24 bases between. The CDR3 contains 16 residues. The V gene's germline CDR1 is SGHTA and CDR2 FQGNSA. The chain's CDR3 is CASSQGSPGATGEQYF. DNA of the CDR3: TGTGCCAGCAGCCAAGGGAGTCCGGGGGCCACGGGTGAGCAGTACTTC.